The present T cell receptor beta chain was sequenced within a study of T cells and Merkel cell carcinoma outcomes. This clone was picked up one time. Sequencing used immunoSEQ multiplex PCR; TCRdb keeps in-frame clones, though not all of them. The profile shows around 1,000 clones, 85% to 90% of them singletons. The V gene's germline CDR1 is MNHNS and CDR2 SASEGT. The CDR3 contains 12 residues. V was pared by 3 bases and J by 8 bases, with 7 bases between. Sequenced input: tumor tissue from Merkel cell carcinoma. The source of this sequence is a human donor with Merkel cell carcinoma. V usage is TRBV6-1 and J usage is TRBJ1-4; the D is unclear. CDR3 protein: CASSDRWEKLFF. The CDR3 coding sequence is TGTGCCAGCAGTGACCGTTGGGAAAAACTGTTTTTT.